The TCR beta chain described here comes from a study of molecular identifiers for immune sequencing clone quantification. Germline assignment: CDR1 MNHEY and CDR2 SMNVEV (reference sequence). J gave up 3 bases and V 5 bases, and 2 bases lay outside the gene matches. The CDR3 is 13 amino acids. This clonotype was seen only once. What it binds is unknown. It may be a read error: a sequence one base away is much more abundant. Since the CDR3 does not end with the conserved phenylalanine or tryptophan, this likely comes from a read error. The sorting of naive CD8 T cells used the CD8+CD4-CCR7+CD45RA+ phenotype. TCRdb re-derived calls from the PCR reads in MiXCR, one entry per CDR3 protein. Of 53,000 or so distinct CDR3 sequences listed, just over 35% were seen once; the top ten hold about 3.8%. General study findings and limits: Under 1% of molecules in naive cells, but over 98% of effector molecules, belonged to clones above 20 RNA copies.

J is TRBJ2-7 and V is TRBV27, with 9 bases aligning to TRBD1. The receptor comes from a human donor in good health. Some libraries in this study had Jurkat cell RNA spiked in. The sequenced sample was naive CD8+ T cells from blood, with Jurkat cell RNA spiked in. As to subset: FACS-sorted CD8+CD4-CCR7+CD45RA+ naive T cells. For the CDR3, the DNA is TGTGCCAGCAGTATGGGACAGGGCTACGAGCAGTACTCC. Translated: CASSMGQGYEQYS.